Presented here are 11 T cell receptor beta chains from one specimen sequenced in a study of blood T cell repertoires in COVID-19. The table came from immunoSEQ multiplex PCR; TCRdb's copy has only in-frame clones and leaves some out. The sample has around 150,000 clones, 80% to 90% seen once; the top ten hold about 2.5%. Specimen: peripheral blood. All receptors come from a man aged 45 to 65 with active COVID-19.

The rearrangement joins TRBV19 to TRBJ1-3; 8 bases are shared with TRBD1. Germline assignment: CDR1 LNHDA and CDR2 SQIVND (reference sequence). This CDR3 is 14 amino acids long. V gave up 7 bases and J gave up 7 bases; unmatched junction bases: 9. The CDR3 bases are TGTGCCAGTATTCCCAGCGGGGACAGGAACACCATATATTTT. It is translated as CASIPSGDRNTIYF.

The chain has TRBV3-1 (or the pseudogene TRBV3-2) and TRBJ2-5; TRBD2 matches 13 bases. The V gene's germline CDR1 is LGHDT and CDR2 YNNKEL (reference sequence). CDR3 length equals 18 residues. V was pared by 0 bases and J by 5 bases, with 9 bases of the junction left unmatched. The DNA of the CDR3 is TGTGCCAGCAGCCAAGATCGAAGGACTAGCGGGGGCGGGGAGACCCAGTACTTC. It translates to CASSQDRRTSGGGETQYF.

The chain uses TRBV5-1 and TRBJ2-6; maybe TRBD2 (6 bases). Trimming removed 4 bases from V and 0 bases from J, with 17 bases in between. The CDR3 is 18 residues long. Germline values: CDR1 SGHRS, CDR2 YFSETQ. CDR3 in DNA: TGCGCCAGCAGCCTCCGGGGAGGATATTTCTCTGGGGCCAACGTCCTGACTTTC. Its protein is CASSLRGGYFSGANVLTF.

The chain combines TRBV2 with TRBJ1-1; D gene ambiguous. The CDR3 is 15 residues long. Germline loops: CDR1 SNHLY, CDR2 FYNNEI. V lost 6 bases to trimming and J lost 1 base, with 15 bases between them. In DNA, the CDR3 is TGTGCCAGCAGCGCCGGACTTCTGAGGAACACTGAAGCTTTCTTT. This sequence encodes CASSAGLLRNTEAFF. The full variable domain, its missing parts supplied by reference TRBV2 and TRBJ1-1, is EPEVTQTPSHQVTQMGQEVILRCVPISNHLYFYWYRQILGQKVEFLVSFYNNEISEKSEIFDDQFSVERPDGSNFTLKIRSTKLEDSAMYFCASSAGLLRNTEAFFGQGTRLTVV.

The chain is built from TRBV29-1 and TRBJ1-1; D call uncertain. Trimming took 6 bases from V and 1 from J, leaving 15 bases between them. The CDR3 sequence is 14 residues long. Germline CDR1 and CDR2: SQVTM and ANQGSEA. The CDR3 loop reads CSVALQKKNTEAFF. The CDR3 DNA reads as TGCAGCGTCGCCCTACAGAAAAAGAACACTGAAGCTTTCTTT. Full variable domain (rest looked up from reference TRBV29-1 and TRBJ1-1): SAVISQKPSRDICQRGTSLTIQCQVDSQVTMMFWYRQQPGQSLTLIATANQGSEATYESGFVIDKFPISRPNLTFSTLTVSNMSPEDSSIYLCSVALQKKNTEAFFGQGTRLTVV.

The rearrangement uses TRBV3-1 (or the pseudogene TRBV3-2) and TRBJ2-1, with TRBD2 as a possible D gene (5 bases). CDR3 length: 12 residues. V lost 3 bases and J lost 6, with 6 bases in between. The V gene's germline CDR1 is LGHDT and CDR2 YNNKEL (reference sequence). The CDR3 here is CASSHSVNEQFF. The CDR3, as DNA: TGTGCCAGCAGCCATAGCGTCAATGAGCAGTTCTTC.

This chain connects TRBV3-1 (or the pseudogene TRBV3-2) to TRBJ2-2; TRBD2 agrees at 8 bases. There are 17 residues in the CDR3. Germline assignment: CDR1 LGHDT and CDR2 YNNKEL (reference sequence). The J segment lost 2 bases and the V segment lost 3 bases, leaving 8 bases of the junction unmatched. The chain's CDR3 is CASSHGLAITNTGELFF. For the CDR3, the DNA is TGTGCCAGCAGCCATGGACTAGCCATTACAAACACCGGGGAGCTGTTTTTT.

The rearrangement joins TRBV24-1 to TRBJ2-2; TRBD1 agrees at 10 bases. V was clipped by 2 bases and J by 5 bases; unmatched bases: 4. The CDR3 length is 16 residues. Germline V gene lookup returns CDR1 KGHDR and CDR2 SFDVKD. The CDR3 sequence is CATSDSGTGVTGELFF. The CDR3 coding sequence is TGTGCCACCAGTGATTCCGGGACAGGGGTTACCGGGGAGCTGTTTTTT.

This rearrangement joins TRBV19 to TRBJ2-3; D is perhaps TRBD1 (5 bases). V was pared by 3 bases and J by 6 bases, with 13 bases between. Germline lookup yields CDR1 LNHDA and CDR2 SQIVND (reference sequence). This CDR3 is 14 amino acids long. Written as DNA, the CDR3 is TGTGCCAGTAGTATCCGCCAGGGAAGGGATACGCAGTATTTT. Amino acids: CASSIRQGRDTQYF.

The chain employs TRBV2 and TRBJ2-1; TRBD2 matches 7 bases. Germline CDR1 and CDR2: SNHLY and FYNNEI. Germline trimming cut 4 bases from V and 7 bases from J; bases unmatched to any gene: 7. The CDR3 runs 14 residues. This CDR3 is CASSGLSGVNEQFF. The CDR3 DNA sequence: TGTGCCAGCAGTGGCCTCAGCGGGGTAAATGAGCAGTTCTTC.

The sample holds a few counts of this clone. This rearrangement joins TRBV2 to TRBJ1-6; 8 bases agree with TRBD1. Germline V gene sequence: CDR1 SNHLY, CDR2 FYNNEI. The V segment lost 6 bases and the J segment 6 bases; nucleotides outside the gene matches: 1. This CDR3 spans 13 amino acids. The CDR3 reads CASRQGVNSPLHF. CDR3 bases: TGTGCCAGCAGACAGGGGGTTAATTCACCCCTCCACTTT.